This paragraph covers one TCR beta chain sequence. The target antigen is unknown. These data originate in a study of cytomegalovirus exposure and HLA in healthy donors. The primer mix had 60 Vbeta and 13 Jbeta primers. Generated by immunoSEQ multiplex PCR, the TCRdb table keeps only in-frame clones and is missing some. The sample totals some 110,000 clones. Germline assignment: CDR1 MGHRA and CDR2 YSYEKL. The CDR3 has 15 residues. The V and J ends lost 4 bases and 1 base respectively, with 13 bases between them. Findings and limits, study-wide: TCR beta sequences reportedly predicted most subjects' HLA-A and HLA-B alleles accurately. Later analysis indicated greater clonal expansion among HLA-associated TCR beta chains than among equally common other chains.

The specimen sequenced was PBMCs. The source is a man aged 18 to 29 in good health and CMV-seronegative. This sequence joins TRBV4-1 and TRBJ1-1, with D perhaps matching TRBD1 (5 bases). The CDR3 DNA reads as TGCGCCAGCAGCCTTGGGTCGGGGGGGAACACTGAAGCTTTCTTT. It codes for CASSLGSGGNTEAFF.